One and the same sample provided the 20 T cell receptor beta chains below, sequenced in a study of CD8 T cells in Susac syndrome. With random hexamers, about 0.5 to 1 ug RNA was reverse transcribed. TCRdb reprocessed the immunoSEQ multiplex PCR reads with MiXCR, giving one entry per CDR3 protein. This table holds some 200,000 distinct CDR3 sequences, around nine tenths found once. The specimen sequenced was CD8+ T cells from PBMCs. These receptors originate from a human donor with multiple sclerosis.

The genes are TRBV5-4 and TRBJ2-7; tentative D call: TRBD1 (5 bases). CDR3 length: 12 residues. In germline, CDR1 is SGHNT, CDR2 YYREEE (reference sequence). With 1 base removed from V and 13 bases from J, the gap between germline ends came to 15 bases. The CDR3 loop is CASSLNAGIPYF. The DNA of the CDR3 is TGTGCCAGCAGCTTGAACGCAGGGATCCCCTACTTC.

This clonotype has more than one count but fewer than ten. The chain links TRBV7-9 to TRBJ1-1; D gene ambiguous. V lost 1 base to trimming and J lost 3 bases, with 6 bases between them. Germline V gene sequence: CDR1 SEHNR, CDR2 FQNEAQ (reference sequence). The CDR3 is made up of 13 amino acids. The CDR3 loop reads CASSLGQYTEAFF. The CDR3 DNA sequence: TGTGCCAGCAGCTTAGGGCAGTACACTGAAGCTTTCTTT.

The chain couples TRBV7-2 to TRBJ2-2; no clear D gene. Trimming took 3 bases from V and 0 from J, leaving 2 bases between them. Germline V gene lookup returns CDR1 SGHTA and CDR2 FQGNSA. This CDR3 has 13 amino acids. CDR3 bases: TGTGCCAGCAGCTTTGCGAACACCGGGGAGCTGTTTTTT. Translating it yields CASSFANTGELFF.

The chain carries TRBV7-8 and TRBJ1-3, with D uncertain. The CDR3 length is 15 residues. The germline V gene encodes CDR1 SGHVS and CDR2 FQNEAQ. The V end lost 6 bases, the J end lost 0 bases, and 12 bases lay between the germline ends. This chain's CDR3 is CASSPGRSSGNTIYF. CDR3 DNA: TGTGCCAGCAGTCCTGGACGTAGCTCTGGAAACACCATATATTTT.

The DNA for the CDR3 is TGTGCCAGCACCCTTAAGCCCGGATCGAACGAGCAGTACTTC. Its protein product is CASTLKPGSNEQYF. The chain carries TRBV6-5 and TRBJ2-7; unclear D gene. Looked up from germline, CDR1 is MNHEY and CDR2 is SVGAGI. V was shortened by 7 bases and J by 5 bases, with 18 bases between the two germline ends. The CDR3 is 14 residues long.

CDR3 nucleotides: TGTGCCAGTACACCAGGGGCTAACTATGGCTACACCTTC. This gives the protein CASTPGANYGYTF. This chain connects TRBV19 to TRBJ1-2; tentatively, D is TRBD1 (6 bases). From germline, CDR1 is LNHDA and CDR2 SQIVND (reference sequence). The CDR3 runs 13 residues. V was clipped by 7 bases and J by 0 bases, with 9 bases between them.

The chain uses TRBV20-1 and TRBJ1-1; D is perhaps TRBD1 (5 bases). CDR1 and CDR2 (germline): DFQATT, SNEGSKA (reference sequence). V lost 7 bases to trimming and J lost 7 bases, with 13 bases between them. The CDR3 consists of 11 residues. The CDR3 loop is CSVIGDGEAFF. The CDR3 coding sequence is TGCAGTGTAATCGGGGACGGTGAAGCTTTCTTT.

The chain couples TRBV27 to TRBJ2-7; 10 nucleotides agree with TRBD1. In germline, CDR1 is MNHEY, CDR2 SMNVEV (reference sequence). The CDR3 spans 14 residues. The V and J ends lost 6 bases and 6 bases, in that order; junction bases with no gene match: 8. CDR3 amino acids: CASSAGTGVGEQYF. CDR3 nucleotides: TGTGCCAGCAGCGCCGGGACAGGGGTCGGCGAGCAGTACTTC.

The V gene is TRBV12-3 or TRBV12-4, the J gene TRBJ2-2; 7 positions agree with TRBD1. The CDR3 is 16 residues long. J was trimmed by 5 bases and V by 5 bases; bases with no gene match: 11. The CDR3 DNA reads as TGTGCCAGCAGTCCATGGACAGGCGATGGGACCGGGGAGCTGTTTTTT. This gives the protein CASSPWTGDGTGELFF.

The J gene is TRBJ1-4, the V gene TRBV4-3, with a possible D match to TRBD1 (5 bases). V was shortened by 0 bases and J by 8 bases, with 16 bases between the two germline ends. The CDR3 spans 16 residues. Per the germline V gene, CDR1 is LGHNA and CDR2 is YSLEER. The CDR3 region has the DNA TGCGCCAGCAGCCAAGATCCAAGGGGAGGAGGGGAAAAACTGTTTTTT. This encodes CASSQDPRGGGEKLFF.

The chain links TRBV5-6 to TRBJ2-3, with 10 nucleotides matching TRBD2. Germline assignment: CDR1 SGHDT and CDR2 YYEEEE. The CDR3 is made up of 16 amino acids. Unmatched junction bases numbered 7, after V lost 4 bases and J lost 2 bases. CDR3 sequence: CASSTGLAVITDTQYF. The CDR3 DNA reads as TGTGCCAGCAGCACAGGACTAGCGGTTATCACAGATACGCAGTATTTT.

The gene calls are TRBV2 and TRBJ1-4; D is undetermined. Trimming took 4 bases from V and 7 from J, leaving 4 bases between them. The CDR3 runs to 11 residues. In germline, CDR1 is SNHLY, CDR2 FYNNEI. The CDR3 loop reads CASSGREKLFF. For the CDR3, the DNA is TGTGCCAGCAGTGGGCGTGAAAAACTGTTTTTT.

This clonotype was seen once. The chain has TRBV5-1 and TRBJ2-1, with TRBD1 identical over 8 bases. The CDR3 is made up of 15 amino acids. The junction had 3 bases not matched to a gene; V was cut back by 4 bases and J by 0 bases. CDR1 is SGHRS and CDR2 is YFSETQ in the germline V gene. The CDR3 DNA is TGCGCCAGCAGCATGGGACAGGCCTCCTACAATGAGCAGTTCTTC. Amino acid sequence: CASSMGQASYNEQFF.

The chain carries TRBV10-3 and TRBJ1-1; no clear D. CDR1 ENHRY and CDR2 SYGVKD come from the germline V gene. Trimming removed 0 bases from V and 5 bases from J, with 10 bases in between. The CDR3 is 14 amino acids. CDR3 sequence reads: CAISESQELTEAFF. CDR3 in DNA: TGTGCCATCAGTGAGTCGCAAGAACTGACTGAAGCTTTCTTT.

The V gene is TRBV27, the J gene TRBJ2-7; D uncertain. V shed 2 bases and J shed 9 bases, with 14 bases lying between them. Germline assignment: CDR1 MNHEY and CDR2 SMNVEV (reference sequence). The CDR3 covers 13 residues. The CDR3 DNA reads as TGTGCCAGCAGTTTAGGGTCCTATCCCCCGCAGTACTTC. The encoded protein is CASSLGSYPPQYF.

The chain has TRBV12-3 or TRBV12-4 and TRBJ1-5; the D is unclear. V shed 1 base and J shed 4 bases, with 14 bases lying between them. This CDR3 has 16 residues. This CDR3 is CASSLEGWASNQPQHF. For the CDR3, the DNA is TGTGCCAGCAGTTTAGAAGGATGGGCCAGTAATCAGCCCCAGCATTTT.

This clonotype has a handful of counts. The junction does not match germline at one end; this may be a read error. The rearrangement uses TRBV7-7 and TRBJ2-7, with D perhaps TRBD1 (5 bases). CDR3 length: 13 residues. Looked up from germline, CDR1 is SSHAT and CDR2 is FNYEAQ (reference sequence). DNA for the CDR3: TGTGCTAGCAGCCGACAGACTGGTGACGAGCAGTACTTC. This translates into CASSRQTGDEQYF.

The chain couples TRBV28 to TRBJ2-7; 7 bases are a match to TRBD2. This CDR3 spans 12 amino acids. Germline CDR1 MDHEN, CDR2 SYDVKM. Trimming cost V 8 bases and J 3 bases; bases outside gene matches: 4. This chain's CDR3 is CASGRALYEQYF. The DNA for the CDR3 is TGTGCCAGCGGGAGGGCCCTCTACGAGCAGTACTTC.

The rearrangement links TRBV20-1 to TRBJ2-1; 8 positions match TRBD2. CDR1 and CDR2 from the germline V gene are DFQATT and SNEGSKA (reference sequence). This CDR3 is built from 15 residues. The ends lost 0 bases at V and 8 bases at J; junction bases unmatched: 9. CDR3 sequence reads: CSARELAGGSDEQFF. The CDR3 region has the DNA TGCAGTGCTAGAGAGCTAGCGGGCGGGAGCGATGAGCAGTTCTTC.

The genes are TRBV7-9 and TRBJ1-2; D perhaps matches TRBD1 (6 bases). CDR1 and CDR2 from the germline V gene are SEHNR and FQNEAQ (reference sequence). The CDR3 runs 15 residues. With 3 bases removed from V and 0 bases from J, the gap between germline ends came to 11 bases. The CDR3 region is CASSFPGQPNYGYTF. In DNA form, the CDR3 reads TGTGCCAGCAGCTTTCCCGGACAGCCTAACTATGGCTACACCTTC. Full variable domain (missing parts from reference TRBV7-9 and TRBJ1-2): DTGVSQNPRHKITKRGQNVTFRCDPISEHNRLYWYRQTLGQGPEFLTYFQNEAQLEKSRLLSDRFSAERPKGSFSTLEIQRTEQGDSAMYLCASSFPGQPNYGYTFGSGTRLTVV.